A selection of T cell receptor beta chains follows, all from one sample in a study of blood T cell repertoires in COVID-19. The repertoire was sequenced with immunoSEQ multiplex PCR; TCRdb's copy has only in-frame clones and lacks some. Here the sample spans 200,000 to 250,000 clones, 89% being singletons. Sequencing was performed on peripheral blood. All receptors come from a man aged 55 to 70 who had recovered from COVID-19. Each CDR3 is given with its conserved first and last residue. D genes are given only for firm matches. Size tells how often a clone was seen (once, few, many) or the class of an expanded clone, and some rows leave it out.

D gene,clone size,V gene,J gene,CDR3 protein,CDR3 DNA
TRBD1,few,TRBV6-5,TRBJ1-6,CASRNRGSNSPLHF,TGTGCCAGCAGGAACAGGGGGTCCAATTCACCCCTCCACTTT
NA,few,TRBV7-3,TRBJ1-2,CASSLQGTYGYTF,TGTGCCAGCAGCTTACAGGGAACCTATGGCTACACCTTC
NA,NA,TRBV7-8,TRBJ2-5,CASSKWTAYQETQYF,TGTGCCAGCAGCAAATGGACAGCTTACCAAGAGACCCAGTACTTC
TRBD1,NA,TRBV11-2,TRBJ1-1,CASSLTGTANTEAFF,TGTGCCAGCAGCTTAACGGGGACAGCTAACACTGAAGCTTTCTTT
NA,NA,TRBV3-1/TRBV3-2,TRBJ2-5,CASSQDVETQYF,TGTGCCAGCAGCCAAGACGTGGAGACCCAGTACTTC
NA,NA,TRBV24-1,TRBJ2-1,CATSDSRVPGQFF,TGTGCCACCAGTGACTCTAGAGTTCCTGGGCAGTTCTTC
TRBD2,NA,TRBV6-5,TRBJ2-7,CASSYFLAGGPYEQYF,TGTGCCAGCAGTTACTTTCTAGCGGGAGGTCCCTACGAGCAGTACTTC
TRBD1,NA,TRBV9,TRBJ1-1,CASSPPGQGTTEAFF,TGTGCCAGCAGCCCACCGGGACAGGGAACCACTGAAGCTTTCTTT
NA,NA,TRBV21-1,TRBJ1-3,CASPGQGGNTIYF,TGTGCCAGTCCGGGACAGGGTGGAAACACCATATATTTT
NA,NA,TRBV9,TRBJ1-1,CASSTEGGTEAFF,TGTGCCAGCAGCACTGAGGGGGGGACTGAAGCTTTCTTT
TRBD1,once,TRBV18,TRBJ1-1,CASSPPTGPTEAFF,TGTGCCAGCTCACCACCGACAGGGCCCACTGAAGCTTTCTTT
TRBD1,NA,TRBV19,TRBJ1-2,CASTLDRVSYGYTF,TGTGCCAGTACCCTGGACAGGGTCAGCTATGGCTACACCTTC
NA,NA,TRBV7-2,TRBJ1-2,CASSPHAFDRNYGYTF,TGTGCCAGCAGCCCACACGCTTTTGACAGGAACTATGGCTACACCTTC
NA,NA,TRBV5-1,TRBJ1-2,CASSFQGPNYGYTF,TGCGCCAGCAGCTTCCAGGGGCCTAACTATGGCTACACCTTC
NA,NA,TRBV3-1/TRBV3-2,TRBJ1-2,CASSQVGATNYGYTF,TGTGCCAGCAGCCAAGTGGGAGCCACTAACTATGGCTACACCTTC
NA,NA,TRBV7-3,TRBJ2-7,CASSHNRESYEQYF,TGTGCCAGCAGCCACAACAGGGAATCCTACGAGCAGTACTTC
TRBD1,NA,TRBV7-2,TRBJ1-6,CASSDQGAHSPLHF,TGTGCCAGCAGCGACCAGGGGGCGCATTCACCCCTCCACTTT
TRBD2,few,TRBV4-2,TRBJ2-5,CASSQDRAGTSGSQETQYF,TGTGCCAGCAGCCAAGATAGGGCCGGGACTAGCGGCTCCCAAGAGACCCAGTACTTC